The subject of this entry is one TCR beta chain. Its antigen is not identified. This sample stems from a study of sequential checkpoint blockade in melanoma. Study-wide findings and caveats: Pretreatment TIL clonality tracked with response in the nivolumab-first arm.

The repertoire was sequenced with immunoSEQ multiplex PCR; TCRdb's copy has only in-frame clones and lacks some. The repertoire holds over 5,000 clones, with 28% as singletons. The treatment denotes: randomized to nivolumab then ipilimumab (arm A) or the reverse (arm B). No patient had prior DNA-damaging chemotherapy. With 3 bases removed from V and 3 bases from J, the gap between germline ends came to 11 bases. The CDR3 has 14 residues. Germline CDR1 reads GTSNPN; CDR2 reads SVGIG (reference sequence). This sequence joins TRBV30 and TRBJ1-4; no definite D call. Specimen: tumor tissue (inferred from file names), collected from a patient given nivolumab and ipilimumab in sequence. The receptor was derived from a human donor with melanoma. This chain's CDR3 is CAWRAGSANEKLFF. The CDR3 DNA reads TGTGCCTGGAGGGCCGGGTCGGCTAATGAAAAACTGTTTTTT.